The 4 T cell receptor beta chains listed next were all sequenced from one sample in a study of lymphopenia after photon versus proton radiotherapy. Method: immunoSEQ multiplex PCR; TCRdb's copy keeps in-frame clones and lacks some. Of about 45,000 clones in the sample, about 85% are singletons; the top ten hold about 2.2%. The sample here was peripheral blood, taken from a patient treated with photon-based radiotherapy. The receptors stem from a man between 35 and 55 years old with gastric cancer.

The chain has TRBV4-1 and TRBJ1-4, with a tentative D call TRBD1 (5 bases). The V end was cut by 7 bases, the J end by 1 base, with 19 bases between. The CDR3 runs 17 residues. The germline V gene has CDR1 MGHRA and CDR2 YSYEKL. The chain's CDR3 is CASISREELRTNEKLFF. CDR3 sequence (DNA): TGCGCCAGCATTTCCAGGGAAGAACTAAGAACTAATGAAAAACTGTTTTTT.

The CDR3 sequence: CASSFSRGNTEAFF. The CDR3 DNA reads as TGTGCCAGCAGCTTCTCCCGAGGGAACACTGAAGCTTTCTTT. This chain uses TRBV11-1 with TRBJ1-1; D is undetermined. Between the trimmed V and J ends, which lost 3 bases and 1 base, there was a span of 9 bases. The length of the CDR3 is 14 residues. Looked up from germline, CDR1 is SGHAT and CDR2 is FQDESV (reference sequence).

The chain couples TRBV5-4 to TRBJ2-7, with TRBD2 as a possible D gene (6 bases). V dropped 0 bases and J dropped 7 bases, with 23 bases sitting between them. The germline gives CDR1 SGHNT, CDR2 YYREEE (reference sequence). This CDR3 is 17 amino acids long. This chain's CDR3 is CASSLVRTTPSLSEQYF. DNA of the CDR3: TGTGCCAGCAGCTTGGTCAGGACTACACCCTCTTTGAGTGAGCAGTACTTC.

The V call is TRBV10-2, the J call TRBJ2-2; the D gene is possibly TRBD1 (6 bases). This CDR3 spans 14 amino acids. The ends were cut back, 7 bases at V and 0 bases at J, with 9 bases in the middle. The germline V gene encodes CDR1 WSHSY and CDR2 SAAADI. The CDR3 protein is CASTWDTNTGELFF. Written as DNA, the CDR3 is TGCGCCAGCACTTGGGACACGAACACCGGGGAGCTGTTTTTT.